The text below deals with one TCR beta chain. 13 Jbeta primers and 60 Vbeta primers were used for the PCR. Clones were read by immunoSEQ multiplex PCR, and TCRdb kept only the in-frame ones, dropping some. The data show some 170,000 clones, roughly four fifths seen once. Trimming took 4 bases from V and 2 from J, leaving 11 bases between them. Looked up from germline, CDR1 is GTSNPN and CDR2 is SVGIG (reference sequence). The CDR3 is 13 amino acids. The data were taken from a study of cytomegalovirus exposure and HLA in healthy donors. Sequencing used PBMCs. J is TRBJ1-1 and V is TRBV30; a weak D match, TRBD1 (6 bases). The sequence was collected from a man aged 45-60 years in good health and CMV-seropositive. Here the CDR3 reads CAWTPGGNTEAFF. The CDR3 DNA is TGTGCCTGGACCCCGGGGGGCAACACTGAAGCTTTCTTT.